The 22 T cell receptor beta chains given below trace back to one sample, sequenced in a study of T cells in Graves' hyperthyroidism and ophthalmopathy. RNA transcripts provided the source from which TCR beta CDR3 regions were amplified. Initially, a first-round RT-PCR of the TCR CDR3 employed the HTBI primer set. TCRdb re-called the multiplex PCR reads through MiXCR, storing one row per CDR3 protein. The data show 500,000 to 600,000 distinct CDR3 sequences, 15% to 20% seen once. Sequences were obtained from blood. The source of these receptors is a young woman with Graves' hyperthyroidism.

This clonotype has ten or more counts. V is TRBV30 and J is TRBJ1-1, with D uncertain. This CDR3 region has 13 residues. The germline V gene has CDR1 GTSNPN and CDR2 SVGIG (reference sequence). The V and J ends lost 4 bases and 0 bases respectively, with 9 bases between them. CDR3 nucleotide sequence: TGTGCCTGGACAGCGACAATGAACACTGAAGCTTTCTTT. As protein: CAWTATMNTEAFF.

At least ten counts were recorded for this clonotype. The chain uses TRBV2 and TRBJ1-4; TRBD1 matches 7 bases. V was clipped by 4 bases and J by 6 bases; unmatched bases: 11. Germline V CDR1 and CDR2: SNHLY, FYNNEI. The CDR3 contains 16 residues. CDR3: CASSGLHRGRDEKLFF. CDR3 nucleotide sequence: TGTGCCAGCAGTGGACTCCACAGGGGACGGGATGAAAAACTGTTTTTT.

The sample holds many counts of this clonotype. The chain combines TRBV24-1 with TRBJ2-5, with 7 bases identical to TRBD1. CDR1 is KGHDR, CDR2 SFDVKD, per germline. The CDR3 is 15 amino acids. V dropped 3 bases and J dropped 0; count of bases not matched to a gene: 3. The CDR3 loop reads CATSDGQAYQETQYF. CDR3 coding DNA: TGTGCCACCAGTGATGGACAGGCGTACCAAGAGACCCAGTACTTC.

This clonotype came up a few times. The J gene is TRBJ2-1, the V gene TRBV20-1; 12 nucleotides line up with TRBD2. Germline CDR1 is DFQATT and CDR2 is SNEGSKA (reference sequence). V shed 0 bases, J shed 7 bases, and the junction held 7 bases outside the gene matches. The CDR3 is 16 residues long. The CDR3 loop reads CSARDPGLAGSNEQFF. In DNA, the CDR3 is TGCAGTGCTAGAGACCCCGGACTAGCGGGAAGTAATGAGCAGTTCTTC.

This chain uses TRBV4-3 with TRBJ2-6; D unresolved. Germline V gives CDR1 LGHNA, CDR2 YSLEER. The CDR3 covers 18 residues. Trimming shortened V by 0 bases and J by 0 bases, and 12 bases separated the two germline ends. The CDR3 region is CASSQDRFSFSGANVLTF. CDR3 DNA sequence: TGCGCCAGCAGCCAAGACAGGTTTTCTTTCTCTGGGGCCAACGTCCTGACTTTC.

A word on this clonotype: The junction differs from germline at one of its ends, possibly a read error. The V gene is TRBV30, the J gene TRBJ2-4; maybe TRBD2 (5 bases). This CDR3 spans 14 amino acids. The germline V gene encodes CDR1 GTSNPN and CDR2 SVGIG (reference sequence). The CDR3 loop reads CAWSVGEGKDIQYF. The CDR3 DNA is TGTGCCTGGAGTGTTGGCGAGGGCAAAGACATTCAGTACTTC.

Ten or more counts support this clonotype. V usage is TRBV24-1 and J usage is TRBJ2-1; 11 positions match TRBD2. Germline-derived CDR1 and CDR2 are KGHDR and SFDVKD. The ends lost 4 bases at V and 4 bases at J; junction bases unmatched: 5. The CDR3 covers 16 residues. The CDR3: CATSDPTSGAYNEQFF. The CDR3 coding sequence is TGTGCCACCAGTGACCCGACTAGCGGGGCGTACAATGAGCAGTTCTTC.

J is TRBJ2-7 and V is TRBV10-3; no firm D call. The CDR3 extends over 15 amino acids. Trimming stripped 10 bases from V and 5 bases from J, with 24 bases between. Germline V gene sequence: CDR1 ENHRY, CDR2 SYGVKD. The CDR3 sequence: CATTNQPELGDEQYF. In DNA form, the CDR3 reads TGTGCCACGACAAACCAGCCCGAGTTGGGCGACGAGCAGTACTTC.

The sample holds a few counts of this clonotype. As DNA, the CDR3 is TGTGCCAGCAGCTTAGGGGGCGCTGGAGAAAAACTGTTTTTT. This sequence encodes CASSLGGAGEKLFF. The chain is built from TRBV7-2 and TRBJ1-4, with D maybe TRBD1 (5 bases). Germline CDR1 is SGHTA and CDR2 is FQGNSA. CDR3 length: 14 residues. V dropped 1 base and J dropped 8 bases, with 11 bases sitting between them.

This clonotype was detected ten times or more. The genes are TRBV6-1 and TRBJ2-3, with 11 bases matching TRBD2. V was pared by 3 bases and J by 8 bases, with 10 bases of the junction left unmatched. The CDR3 runs to 16 residues. The germline gives CDR1 MNHNS, CDR2 SASEGT. The CDR3 region has the DNA TGTGCCAGCAGTGAGGGACTAGCGGTCCCTCGGGGTACGCAGTATTTT. As protein: CASSEGLAVPRGTQYF.

This clonotype was observed a single time. The rearrangement uses TRBV4-2 and TRBJ2-3; D might be TRBD2 (6 bases). The CDR3 is 16 amino acids. Germline loops: CDR1 LGHNA, CDR2 YNFKEQ. V lost 4 bases, J lost 5 bases, and 19 bases lay in between. This CDR3 reads CASSPGSGSGIDTQYF. The CDR3 DNA sequence: TGTGCCAGCAGCCCTGGTTCTGGTAGCGGCATAGATACGCAGTATTTT.

This clonotype was recorded a few times. The chain employs TRBV16 and TRBJ2-4; 10 bases are a match to TRBD1. With 5 bases clipped from V and 11 bases from J, the junction kept 6 bases outside the gene matches. The CDR3 spans 13 residues. Looked up from germline, CDR1 is KGHSY and CDR2 is FQNENV. The CDR3 bases are TGTGCCAGCAGCAGCCGGGACAGGGGTCTTCAGTACTTC. Encoded protein: CASSSRDRGLQYF.

The chain carries TRBV12-3 or TRBV12-4 and TRBJ1-1; no clear D. The CDR3 is 13 amino acids. Trimming removed 2 bases from V and 10 bases from J, with 14 bases in between. CDR3 DNA: TGTGCCAGCAGTTTATGGGGAGGGTCAAGAGCTTTCTTT. Translation: CASSLWGGSRAFF.

This clonotype was counted between two and nine times. This chain connects TRBV3-1 to TRBJ2-7; weak D call: TRBD1 (6 bases). The germline gives CDR1 LGHDT, CDR2 YNNKEL (reference sequence). The CDR3 totals 14 residues. Trimming pared 1 base from V and 3 bases from J, leaving 10 bases between. CDR3 nucleotide sequence: TGTGCCAGCAGCCAAGTTACAGGGCTCTACGAGCAGTACTTC. Amino acid sequence: CASSQVTGLYEQYF.

This clonotype showed up just a few times. The chain uses TRBV5-1 and TRBJ2-5, with 10 bases identical to TRBD2. The J call may be mistaken, given a closer DNA end match to TRBJ2-1. CDR1 and CDR2 (germline): SGHRS, YFSETQ. The CDR3 runs to 15 residues. The CDR3 bases are TGCGCCAGCAGCCTGGTGGGACTAGCGTTCGAGACCCAGTTCTTC. Protein sequence: CASSLVGLAFETQFF.

This clonotype was seen many times. The J gene is TRBJ2-3, the V gene TRBV7-8; possibly TRBD1 or TRBD2 for D (6 bases each). The V and J ends lost 2 bases and 0 bases respectively, with 9 bases between them. In germline, CDR1 is SGHVS, CDR2 FQNEAQ. The CDR3 covers 15 residues. DNA of the CDR3: TGTGCCAGCAGCTTAACGGGGGCTAGCACAGATACGCAGTATTTT. It encodes CASSLTGASTDTQYF.

In this sample, this clonotype turned up many times. The chain joins TRBV6-6 to TRBJ1-1; D remains unclear. Trimming shortened V by 0 bases and J by 0 bases, and 11 bases separated the two germline ends. Germline V gene data show CDR1 as MNHNY and CDR2 as SVGAGI (reference sequence). CDR3 length: 16 residues. The CDR3 region has the DNA TGTGCCAGCAGTTACTCGATCGGTGTGGTGAACACTGAAGCTTTCTTT. Translating gives CASSYSIGVVNTEAFF.

This clonotype has a handful of counts. The chain has TRBV19 and TRBJ1-5; 8 bases align to TRBD1. The CDR3 is made up of 15 amino acids. The ends lost 5 bases at V and 7 bases at J; junction bases unmatched: 10. The germline V gene has CDR1 LNHDA and CDR2 SQIVND (reference sequence). Written as DNA, the CDR3 is TGTGCCAGTAGTGGAGGGCAGGGGGCAGGGCAGCCCCAGCATTTT. Its translation is CASSGGQGAGQPQHF.

This clonotype came up many times. The chain links TRBV4-1 to TRBJ1-1; D may be TRBD1 (6 bases). The CDR3 has 19 residues. CDR1 is MGHRA and CDR2 is YSYEKL in the germline V gene. V lost 1 base, J lost 5 bases, and 26 bases lay in between. The CDR3 reads CASSQATGDLGGGGTEAFF. The CDR3 DNA reads TGCGCCAGCAGCCAAGCCACCGGGGACCTTGGGGGAGGGGGTACTGAAGCTTTCTTT.

The chain links TRBV29-1 to TRBJ2-7; D perhaps matches TRBD2 (6 bases). Germline CDR1 SQVTM, CDR2 ANQGSEA. Deletions cut 7 bases from V and 3 bases from J, with 13 bases between. The CDR3 runs to 12 residues. This chain's CDR3 is CSARGTVYEQYF. In DNA form, the CDR3 reads TGCAGCGCCCGGGGGACCGTCTACGAGCAGTACTTC.

The gene calls are TRBV14 and TRBJ2-1; the match to TRBD2 covers 7 bases. Germline CDR1 SGHDN, CDR2 FVKESK. The CDR3 sequence is 17 residues long. With 5 bases clipped from V and 7 bases from J, the junction kept 17 bases outside the gene matches. The CDR3 region is CASSSTWASGGPNEQFF. The CDR3 DNA follows: TGTGCCAGCAGCTCCACCTGGGCTAGCGGAGGCCCGAATGAGCAGTTCTTC. Supplemented by reference TRBV14 and TRBJ2-1, the full variable domain reads EAGVTQFPSHSVIEKGQTVTLRCDPISGHDNLYWYRRVMGKEIKFLLHFVKESKQDESGMPNNRFLAERTGGTYSTLKVQPAELEDSGVYFCASSSTWASGGPNEQFFGPGTRLTVL.

This chain connects TRBV19 to TRBJ2-1; no clear D gene. This CDR3 contains 15 residues. Trimming cost V 5 bases and J 4 bases, with 15 bases left between them. Germline CDR1 is LNHDA and CDR2 is SQIVND (reference sequence). DNA for the CDR3: TGTGCCAGTAGTCGGGCCTCCACAAATTACAATGAGCAGTTCTTC. This codes for CASSRASTNYNEQFF.